The clone carrying this T cell receptor (beta chain) has a count of ten or more. This beta chain appears as a stray read in a library generated for alpha chains; its size is not informative. These data are taken from a study of spatial heterogeneity in lung cancer. Across the study: Compared with alpha-chain sequences, beta-chain sequences were consistently detected in greater numbers. In the raw reads, each unique TCR and UMI combination was present more than ten times on average.

Trimming removed 7 bases at V and 0 bases at J, with 13 bases between. Germline CDR1 reads MNHNS; CDR2 reads SASEGT. The length of the CDR3 is 15 residues. Single TCR cDNA molecules each had their own unique molecular identifier. TCRdb processed the 5' RACE reads anew with MiXCR; each CDR3 protein has one entry. The sample has approximately 11,000 distinct CDR3 sequences, around 4% seen once; the top ten hold over 6.5%. Documented time point: sample taken at primary tumor resection. Unsorted whole RNA samples from tumor, nontumor lung or frozen PBMC were sequenced. The donors were approximately 65 patients with non-small cell lung cancer that was early-stage and untreated.

The V and J genes are TRBV6-1 and TRBJ2-1, with D tentatively TRBD1 or TRBD2 (5 bases each). The receptor was derived from a male donor with early-stage non-small cell lung cancer. Source: normal lung tissue next to the tumor, taken at surgery. CDR3 coding DNA: TGTGCCAGCATAATAGGGACGAGCTCCTACAATGAGCAGTTCTTC. Its translation is CASIIGTSSYNEQFF.